A single sample gave rise to the 27 T cell receptor beta chains below, sequenced in a study of blood T cell repertoires in COVID-19. Sequencing was performed with immunoSEQ multiplex PCR; in TCRdb, only in-frame clones are kept and a portion is missing. This sample has more than 70,000 clones; 70% to 90% occur once, and the top ten carry more than 1%. The material sequenced was peripheral blood. These receptors were taken from a man older than 75 with active or convalescent COVID-19.

The chain recombines TRBV20-1 with TRBJ2-5; the D gene is possibly TRBD2 (7 bases). The CDR3 contains 16 residues. V was shortened by 3 bases and J by 5 bases, with 22 bases between the two germline ends. Germline loops: CDR1 DFQATT, CDR2 SNEGSKA (reference sequence). The CDR3 bases are TGCAGTGCTAGTAACTTGGGTCGGGGGGCGTTGGAGACCCAGTACTTC. Amino acids: CSASNLGRGALETQYF.

The CDR3 DNA reads as TGTGCCAGCAGTTTTGGTGTTCGAGCAGGGAATTCACCCCTCCACTTT. Its protein product is CASSFGVRAGNSPLHF. This rearrangement joins TRBV6-5 to TRBJ1-6; the D gene is possibly TRBD1 (5 bases). The CDR3 spans 16 residues. Germline V gene lookup returns CDR1 MNHEY and CDR2 SVGAGI. V lost 4 bases and J lost 7, with 17 bases in between.

This chain links TRBV10-3 with TRBJ1-2; D may be TRBD1 (6 bases). V lost 4 bases, J lost 4 bases, and 10 bases lay in between. The CDR3 contains 13 residues. In germline, CDR1 is ENHRY, CDR2 SYGVKD. CDR3 amino acids: CAISGTDPYGYTF. In DNA form, the CDR3 reads TGTGCCATCAGTGGGACAGACCCCTATGGCTACACCTTC.

The J gene is TRBJ1-4, the V gene TRBV28; no reliable D call. The V gene lost 8 bases and the J gene lost 2 bases, with 12 bases spanning the gap. Germline CDR1 reads MDHEN; CDR2 reads SYDVKM. There are 14 residues in the CDR3. The CDR3 region is CASCTGSTNEKLFF. Written as DNA, the CDR3 is TGTGCCAGCTGCACGGGGAGCACTAATGAAAAACTGTTTTTT. The full variable domain, with the rest looked up from reference TRBV28 and TRBJ1-4, is DVKVTQSSRYLVKRTGEKVFLECVQDMDHENMFWYRQDPGLGLRLIYFSYDVKMKEKGDIPEGYSVSREKKERFSLILESASTNQTSMYLCASCTGSTNEKLFFGSGTQLSVL.

The chain recombines TRBV27 with TRBJ1-2; perhaps TRBD1 as D (6 bases). The germline CDR1 and CDR2 sequences are MNHEY and SMNVEV (reference sequence). This CDR3 has 15 amino acids. V was pared by 5 bases and J by 8 bases, with 21 bases between. The CDR3 DNA sequence: TGTGCCAGCAGTGGAACAGGGTCAGCCCAGCAGGGCTACACCTTC. This encodes CASSGTGSAQQGYTF.

The CDR3 region is CASSQGASGSYEQYF. The CDR3 DNA reads as TGTGCCAGCAGCCAGGGAGCTAGCGGGAGCTACGAGCAGTACTTC. The V gene is TRBV3-1 (or the pseudogene TRBV3-2), the J gene TRBJ2-7; 10 nucleotides agree with TRBD2. The CDR3 loop spans 15 amino acids. The V gene end was trimmed by 3 bases and the J gene end by 3 bases; junction bases not matched to a gene: 5. The germline CDR1 and CDR2 sequences are LGHDT and YNNKEL (reference sequence).

The gene calls are TRBV3-1 (or the pseudogene TRBV3-2) and TRBJ2-2; D is ambiguous. CDR3 length: 14 residues. V dropped 1 base and J dropped 5 bases, with 8 bases sitting between them. Germline values: CDR1 LGHDT, CDR2 YNNKEL (reference sequence). CDR3: CASSQVGGTGELFF. CDR3 in DNA: TGTGCCAGCAGCCAAGTCGGTGGTACCGGGGAGCTGTTTTTT.

This chain connects TRBV18 to TRBJ2-2, with TRBD1 identical over 11 bases. V shed 3 bases and J 6 bases; nucleotides not matched to a gene: 6. From germline, CDR1 is KGHSH and CDR2 LQKENI. The CDR3 is 16 residues long. For the CDR3, the DNA is TGTGCCAGCTCACCTCCGGGACAGGGGGTCGCCGGGGAGCTGTTTTTT. It yields the protein CASSPPGQGVAGELFF. Variable domain in full (rest from reference TRBV18 and TRBJ2-2): NAGVMQNPRHLVRRRGQEARLRCSPMKGHSHVYWYRQLPEEGLKFMVYLQKENIIDESGMPKERFSAEFPKEGPSILRIQQVVRGDSAAYFCASSPPGQGVAGELFFGEGSRLTVL.

This clone was detected only once. V and J are TRBV5-4 and TRBJ2-3, with a weak D call TRBD2 (6 bases). This CDR3 has 15 residues. With 3 bases removed from V and 0 bases from J, the gap between germline ends came to 11 bases. Germline CDR1 SGHNT, CDR2 YYREEE (reference sequence). CDR3 coding DNA: TGTGCCAGCAGCTCGCCGGGAGCCAGCACAGATACGCAGTATTTT. It is translated as CASSSPGASTDTQYF.

This sequence joins TRBV7-2 and TRBJ1-3; 7 positions match TRBD1. The CDR3 length is 14 residues. V trimming: 5 bases; J trimming: 8 bases; junction bases outside the gene matches: 9. Germline V gene lookup returns CDR1 SGHTA and CDR2 FQGNSA. The CDR3 nucleotides are TGTGCCAGCAGCATACGACAGGGTCGGGACACCATATATTTT. It specifies CASSIRQGRDTIYF.

The V gene is TRBV7-2, the J gene TRBJ1-5; D gene ambiguous. This CDR3 is 13 amino acids long. With 1 base removed from V and 5 bases from J, the gap between germline ends came to 6 bases. Germline assignment: CDR1 SGHTA and CDR2 FQGNSA. The CDR3 sequence is CASSLGGYQPQHF. The CDR3 nucleotides are TGTGCCAGCAGCTTAGGAGGTTATCAGCCCCAGCATTTT.

The chain has TRBV29-1 and TRBJ2-1; TRBD1 is a possible D gene (6 bases). Trimming stripped 4 bases from V and 4 bases from J, with 11 bases between. This CDR3 has 13 amino acids. Germline-derived CDR1 and CDR2 are SQVTM and ANQGSEA. The DNA for the CDR3 is TGCAGCGTTGGAAAGGACAGATACAATGAGCAGTTCTTC. As protein: CSVGKDRYNEQFF.

This chain joins TRBV15 and TRBJ1-5, with a weak D call TRBD1 (6 bases). The CDR3 is 14 residues long. V was cut by 4 bases and J by 11 bases, with 18 bases left in between. Per the germline V gene, CDR1 is LNHNV and CDR2 is YYDKDF (reference sequence). The chain's CDR3 is CATSIGAAGEAQHF. The CDR3 DNA is TGTGCCACCAGCATCGGTGCGGCAGGGGAAGCCCAGCATTTT.

The chain carries TRBV7-8 and TRBJ1-5, with D possibly matching TRBD1 (6 bases). The V end lost 1 base, the J end lost 3 bases, and 7 bases lay between the germline ends. The length of the CDR3 is 14 residues. Germline-derived CDR1 and CDR2 are SGHVS and FQNEAQ. The CDR3 protein is CASSLDRVNQPQHF. DNA of the CDR3: TGTGCCAGCAGCTTAGACAGGGTCAATCAGCCCCAGCATTTT.

The gene calls are TRBV2 and TRBJ2-1; D remains unclear. Trimming left V 5 bases short and J 13 bases short, with 9 bases between. The CDR3 contains 10 residues. Germline lookup yields CDR1 SNHLY and CDR2 FYNNEI. The CDR3 reads CASSLQNQFF. CDR3 in DNA: TGTGCCAGCAGTCTCCAGAACCAGTTCTTC.

This rearrangement joins TRBV5-6 to TRBJ2-7, with 12 bases fitting TRBD2. J gave up 3 bases and V 2 bases, and 3 bases lay outside the gene matches. The CDR3 extends over 15 amino acids. In germline, CDR1 is SGHDT, CDR2 YYEEEE. The CDR3 region is CASSFGLAGFYEQYF. The CDR3 bases are TGTGCCAGCAGCTTCGGACTAGCGGGATTCTACGAGCAGTACTTC.

This clone appeared a single time. V is TRBV6-1 and J is TRBJ1-2; 10 nucleotides line up with TRBD1. Germline V lookup: CDR1 MNHNS, CDR2 SASEGT. V dropped 4 bases and J dropped 7; count of bases not matched to a gene: 9. The CDR3 covers 15 residues. CDR3 bases: TGTGCCAGCAGTGGAGCCGGGACAGGGGTTCTTGGCTACACCTTC. Its translation is CASSGAGTGVLGYTF.

V usage is TRBV6-2 or TRBV6-3 and J usage is TRBJ2-7; D perhaps matches TRBD1 (6 bases). Germline CDR1 and CDR2: MNHEY and SVGEGT. V lost 3 bases to trimming and J lost 3 bases, with 12 bases between them. This CDR3 has 14 amino acids. The DNA of the CDR3 is TGTGCCAGCAGTTATTCAGGGGCCCGCTACGAGCAGTACTTC. Its protein is CASSYSGARYEQYF.

In this sample, this clone turned up a few times. The V gene is TRBV4-1, the J gene TRBJ2-1; TRBD2 matches 8 bases. Germline CDR1 MGHRA, CDR2 YSYEKL. The CDR3 covers 17 residues. V shed 1 base and J 4 bases; nucleotides not matched to a gene: 9. The CDR3 DNA reads TGCGCCAGCAGCCAAGTAGATATGGGACTAGTGTACAATGAGCAGTTCTTC. Translating it yields CASSQVDMGLVYNEQFF.

A few counts support this clone. The chain is built from TRBV24-1 and TRBJ2-2, with TRBD1 matching 10 bases. CDR3 length equals 15 residues. Germline V gene sequence: CDR1 KGHDR, CDR2 SFDVKD. J was trimmed by 5 bases and V by 3 bases; bases with no gene match: 2. CDR3 in DNA: TGTGCCACCAGTGATGGACAGGGGGTGACCGGGGAGCTGTTTTTT. Translating gives CATSDGQGVTGELFF.

The chain combines TRBV5-8 with TRBJ2-2; maybe TRBD2 (5 bases). The length of the CDR3 is 17 residues. Trimming removed 0 bases at V and 1 base at J, with 13 bases between. From germline, CDR1 is SGHTS and CDR2 YDEGEE. The CDR3 DNA is TGTGCCAGCAGCTTGGCCGCTATGGCGGGGAACACCGGGGAGCTGTTTTTT. It codes for CASSLAAMAGNTGELFF.

The chain has TRBV11-2 and TRBJ2-4, with TRBD2 identical over 7 bases. Per the germline V gene, CDR1 is SGHAT and CDR2 is FQNNGV. The CDR3 runs to 17 residues. Trimming at V came to 1 base and at J to 1 base, leaving 7 bases not matched to a gene. CDR3 residues: CASSLGREGTAKNIQYF. The CDR3 DNA reads as TGTGCCAGCAGCTTAGGTAGGGAGGGGACGGCCAAAAACATTCAGTACTTC.

The chain recombines TRBV6-5 with TRBJ1-1, with a possible D match to TRBD1 (5 bases). Trimming removed 11 bases at V and 8 bases at J, with 21 bases between. The CDR3 spans 13 residues. CDR1 is MNHEY, CDR2 SVGAGI, per germline. The CDR3 protein is CASSRQLDEEAFF. CDR3 DNA: TGTGCCTCGTCGCGACAGTTAGACGAGGAAGCTTTCTTT.

The chain links TRBV19 to TRBJ1-5; a weak D match, TRBD1 (6 bases). This CDR3 is built from 14 residues. Trimming took 2 bases from V and 7 from J, leaving 12 bases between them. Germline V CDR1 and CDR2: LNHDA, SQIVND (reference sequence). CDR3 loop: CASSIPTGHQPQHF. The CDR3, as DNA: TGTGCCAGTAGTATACCTACAGGGCACCAGCCCCAGCATTTT.

The V gene is TRBV6-6, the J gene TRBJ2-1; 9 bases are a match to TRBD2. The CDR3 length is 15 residues. The ends lost 0 bases at V and 3 bases at J; junction bases unmatched: 0. Germline CDR1 reads MNHNY; CDR2 reads SVGAGI (reference sequence). In DNA form, the CDR3 reads TGTGCCAGCAGTTACTCTAGCGGGAGCTACAATGAGCAGTTCTTC. Its protein is CASSYSSGSYNEQFF.

V is TRBV28 and J is TRBJ2-7; 9 bases fit TRBD1. The ends lost 6 bases at V and 7 bases at J; junction bases unmatched: 10. Germline CDR1 MDHEN, CDR2 SYDVKM. The CDR3 sequence is 14 residues long. The CDR3 coding sequence is TGTGCCAGCAGCCTAACAGGGGGCTTTGGGGAGCAGTACTTC. This codes for CASSLTGGFGEQYF. The entire variable domain, with the rest obtained from reference TRBV28 and TRBJ2-7, is as follows: DVKVTQSSRYLVKRTGEKVFLECVQDMDHENMFWYRQDPGLGLRLIYFSYDVKMKEKGDIPEGYSVSREKKERFSLILESASTNQTSMYLCASSLTGGFGEQYFGPGTRLTVT.

This chain connects TRBV12-3 or TRBV12-4 to TRBJ2-1, with D perhaps matching TRBD2 (5 bases). V dropped 7 bases and J dropped 0 bases, with 7 bases sitting between them. CDR3 size: 13 residues. In nucleotides, the CDR3 is TGTGCCAGCACCGGGAACTCCTACAATGAGCAGTTCTTC. Its protein is CASTGNSYNEQFF.